The sequence of this T cell receptor beta chain was determined in a study of cytomegalovirus exposure and HLA in healthy donors. The PCR employed 60 Vbeta primers together with 13 Jbeta primers. Sequencing used immunoSEQ multiplex PCR; TCRdb keeps in-frame clones, though not all of them. The data contain 150,000 or so clones, approximately 72% of them singletons. The CDR3 length is 13 residues. Looked up from germline, CDR1 is SEHNR and CDR2 is FQNEAQ (reference sequence). Between the trimmed V and J ends, which lost 1 base and 9 bases, there was a span of 10 bases. Concerning this clone: Its antigen is not known.

Findings and caveats of the study: For presence/absence analyses, sequencing depth was assumed to be roughly uniform across donors. Information on immune exposure was restricted to one variable (CMV serostatus). Confirmation was obtained in vitro that a few CMV-associated chains are specific for CMV antigens. One cluster of highly shared sequence variants probably arose as a sequencing artifact.

This chain uses TRBV7-9 with TRBJ2-4; possible D gene TRBD2, 7 bases. Sequencing was performed on PBMCs. This TCR came from a female donor in good health and CMV-seronegative. CDR3 coding DNA: TGTGCCAGCAGCTTAGATGCGGGGGCCATTCAGTACTTC. Protein sequence: CASSLDAGAIQYF.